This TCR beta chain was observed in a study of cytomegalovirus exposure and HLA in healthy donors. Libraries were prepared by immunoSEQ multiplex PCR; TCRdb keeps only in-frame clonotypes and omits some of them. Among some 170,000 clones listed, approximately 86% were seen once. Study-wide findings and caveats: The study flagged some 180 TCR beta chains as cytomegalovirus-associated.

About this clone: Its antigen remains unidentified.

Trimming at V came to 10 bases and at J to 5 bases, leaving 6 bases not matched to a gene. Germline V gives CDR1 SNHLY, CDR2 FYNNEI. CDR3 length equals 12 residues. Sequencing was carried out using PBMCs. The TCR originated in a man aged 18 to 29 in good health and CMV-seropositive. The chain combines TRBV2 with TRBJ2-3; 7 nucleotides line up with TRBD1. The CDR3 spells CATGPGGDTQYF. CDR3 DNA: TGTGCCACGGGACCAGGGGGAGATACGCAGTATTTT.